What follows describes a single T cell receptor (beta chain). Its antigen is currently unknown. V lost 2 bases, J lost 6 bases, and 14 bases lay in between. This CDR3 is built from 14 residues. From germline, CDR1 is DFQATT and CDR2 SNEGSKA (reference sequence). The CDR3 regions of TCR beta were amplified from RNA transcripts. When the TCR CDR3 underwent first-round RT-PCR, the HTBI primer set was used. TCRdb reanalysed the multiplex PCR reads using MiXCR and keeps one entry per CDR3 protein. This sample yields 300,000 to 450,000 distinct CDR3 sequences, of which about 13% are seen a single time; 20% to 25% belongs to the top ten. With a duration under 2 months, the hyperthyroidism was newly diagnosed in patients aged 18 to 65. Blood from later-ophthalmopathy patients was taken at first hyperthyroidism diagnosis. The sample belongs to a study of T cells in Graves' hyperthyroidism and ophthalmopathy. At the level of the study: Peripheral blood was secured at the point of initial diagnosis, before any treatment. Study results and limitations: Within blood appeared most thyroid clonotypes that had expanded above 0.001.

What was sequenced was blood. The origin of this receptor is a man younger than 40 with Graves' hyperthyroidism that later progressed to Graves' ophthalmopathy. The chain uses TRBV20-1 and TRBJ1-5, with D perhaps TRBD1 (5 bases). In nucleotides, the CDR3 is TGCAGTGCTAGAAAGGACATGATTTCTCAGCCCCAGCATTTT. Translation gives CSARKDMISQPQHF.